This T cell receptor (beta chain) came from a study of tumor and adjacent non-tumor tissue in lung cancer. Overall study context: Patients were aged about 30 to 85, around ten men and about 5 women, stage I to III. Overall study findings and caveats: Tumor tissue had significantly higher TCR diversity than normal lung.

RNA was extracted from bulk tissue without any cell sorting. Three rounds of nested PCR, following a modified ARM-PCR protocol, produced the TCRbeta library. From the multiplex PCR reads, TCRdb called clonotypes with MiXCR, one entry per CDR3 protein. The table includes roughly 150,000 distinct CDR3 sequences, 66% detected once. In the case of this clonotype: Its antigen is unknown. The conserved phenylalanine or tryptophan normally closing the CDR3 is absent here, so this likely arose from a read error.

Germline V gene data show CDR1 as MNHEY and CDR2 as SVGAGI. This CDR3 is built from 13 residues. This receptor was taken from a man aged 60-69 years with small cell lung cancer. What was sequenced was lung tumor tissue. The chain uses TRBV6-5 and TRBJ2-3; D unresolved. CDR3 amino acids: CASNYSMADTQYL. The CDR3 nucleotides are TGTGCCAGCAATTACTCGATGGCAGATACGCAGTATCTT.